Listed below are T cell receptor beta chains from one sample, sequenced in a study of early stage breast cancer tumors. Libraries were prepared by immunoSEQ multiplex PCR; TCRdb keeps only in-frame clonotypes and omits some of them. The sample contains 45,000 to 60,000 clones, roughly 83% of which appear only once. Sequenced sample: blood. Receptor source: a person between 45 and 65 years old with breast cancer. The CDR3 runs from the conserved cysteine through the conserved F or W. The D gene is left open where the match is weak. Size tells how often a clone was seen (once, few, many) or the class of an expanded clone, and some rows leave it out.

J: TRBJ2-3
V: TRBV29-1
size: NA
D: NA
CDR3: CSVDQTLTDTQYF
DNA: TGCAGCGTTGATCAAACCTTGACAGATACGCAGTATTTT

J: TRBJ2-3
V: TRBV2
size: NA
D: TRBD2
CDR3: CASSEPAASGPRSDTQYF
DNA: TGTGCCAGCAGTGAACCCGCGGCTAGCGGGCCCAGGTCGGATACGCAGTATTTT

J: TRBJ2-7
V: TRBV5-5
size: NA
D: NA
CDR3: CASSLGRSREQYF
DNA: TGTGCCAGCAGCTTGGGGAGATCCAGGGAGCAGTACTTC

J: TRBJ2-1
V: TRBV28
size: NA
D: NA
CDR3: CASSPGAGSSYNEQFF
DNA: TGTGCCAGCAGTCCCGGTGCGGGGAGCTCCTACAATGAGCAGTTCTTC

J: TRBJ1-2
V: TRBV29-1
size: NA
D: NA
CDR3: CSVEGQSYGYTF
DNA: TGCAGCGTTGAAGGGCAGTCCTATGGCTACACCTTC

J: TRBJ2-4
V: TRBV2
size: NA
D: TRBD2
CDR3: CASSGTLAGITLAKNIQYF
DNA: TGTGCCAGCAGCGGAACACTAGCGGGGATTACACTAGCCAAAAACATTCAGTACTTC

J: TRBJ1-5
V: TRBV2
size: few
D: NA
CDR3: CASTGGADQPQHF
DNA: TGTGCCAGCACTGGGGGCGCGGATCAGCCCCAGCATTTT

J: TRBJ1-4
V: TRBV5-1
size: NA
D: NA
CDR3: CASSEGLDEKLFF
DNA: TGCGCCAGCAGCGAGGGCCTAGACGAAAAACTGTTTTTT

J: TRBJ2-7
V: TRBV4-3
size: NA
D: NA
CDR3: CASSHYDGYEQYF
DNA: TGCGCCAGCAGCCACTACGACGGATACGAGCAGTACTTC

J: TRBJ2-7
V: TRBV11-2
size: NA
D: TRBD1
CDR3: CASSRPTGGKGNEQYF
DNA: TGTGCCAGCAGCAGACCGACAGGGGGCAAAGGTAACGAGCAGTACTTC

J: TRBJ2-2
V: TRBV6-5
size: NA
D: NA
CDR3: CASSWQTNTGELFF
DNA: TGTGCCAGCAGTTGGCAGACGAACACCGGGGAGCTGTTTTTT

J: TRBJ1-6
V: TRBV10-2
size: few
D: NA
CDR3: CASTTQGKGSPLHF
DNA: TGCGCCAGCACCACTCAGGGGAAAGGGTCACCCCTCCACTTT

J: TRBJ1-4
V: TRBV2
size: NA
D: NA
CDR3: CASRAGEKLFF
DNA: TGTGCCAGCAGGGCGGGTGAAAAACTGTTTTTT

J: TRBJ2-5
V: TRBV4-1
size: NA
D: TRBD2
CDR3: CASSQEGSGGRSQYF
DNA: TGCGCCAGCAGCCAAGAAGGTAGCGGGGGACGGTCCCAGTACTTC

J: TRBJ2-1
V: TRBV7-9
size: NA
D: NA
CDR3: CASSWGRDNEQFF
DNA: TGTGCCAGCAGCTGGGGACGGGACAATGAGCAGTTCTTC

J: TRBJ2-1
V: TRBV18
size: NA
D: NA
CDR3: CASSPPGGGAYNEQFF
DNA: TGTGCCAGCTCACCACCGGGCGGGGGCGCCTACAATGAGCAGTTCTTC

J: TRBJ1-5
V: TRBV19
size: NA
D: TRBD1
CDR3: CASSKQGVGQPQHF
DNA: TGTGCCAGTAGTAAACAGGGGGTTGGTCAGCCCCAGCATTTT

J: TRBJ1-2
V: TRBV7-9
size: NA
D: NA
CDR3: CASSLALGTISEYTF
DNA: TGTGCCAGCAGCTTAGCTCTCGGGACAATCTCCGAGTACACCTTC